Each of the 27 T cell receptor beta chains below was sequenced from the same sample in a study of post-analysis software for immune sequencing data. Study-wide findings and caveats: Comparison of patients with controls showed about 5 TRBV segments more frequent in patients, TRBV5-6, TRBV5-1 and TRBV20-1 among them.

No antigen is known for these receptors. Sequencing libraries made from TCR beta cDNA carried unique molecular identifiers. MiXCR was run by TCRdb on the PCR reads, yielding one entry per CDR3 protein. The repertoire holds 740,000 or so distinct CDR3 sequences, with roughly 50% as singletons. The sequencing sample was made of blood. The source is a girl aged 5-17 years with multiple sclerosis.

The rearrangement joins TRBV7-2 to TRBJ2-3; no clear D gene. Germline values: CDR1 SGHTA, CDR2 FQGNSA. Trimming stripped 7 bases from V and 0 bases from J, with 8 bases between. There are 13 residues in the CDR3. CDR3 residues: CASKERSTDTQYF. In DNA, the CDR3 is TGTGCCAGCAAGGAAAGAAGCACAGATACGCAGTATTTT.

This clonotype was counted a few times. The chain recombines TRBV12-3 or TRBV12-4 with TRBJ1-1; 9 nucleotides agree with TRBD1. V lost 5 bases to trimming and J lost 0 bases; unmatched junction nucleotides: 7. This CDR3 is 16 amino acids long. CDR3 sequence reads: CASSRDRVNMNTEAFF. In DNA, the CDR3 is TGTGCCAGCAGTCGGGACAGGGTTAACATGAACACTGAAGCTTTCTTT.

The genes are TRBV10-3 and TRBJ2-1; the match to TRBD2 covers 8 bases. Germline trimming cut 6 bases from V and 3 bases from J; bases unmatched to any gene: 10. The CDR3 runs 16 residues. The germline CDR1 and CDR2 sequences are ENHRY and SYGVKD. The CDR3 loop is CAISSSGTRHYNEQFF. DNA of the CDR3: TGTGCCATCAGCTCGAGTGGGACTAGGCACTACAATGAGCAGTTCTTC.

This sequence joins TRBV20-1 and TRBJ1-1; no clear D gene. Trimming stripped 1 base from V and 5 bases from J, with 8 bases between. There are 12 residues in the CDR3. Germline CDR1 DFQATT, CDR2 SNEGSKA (reference sequence). The CDR3, as DNA: TGCAGTGCTAGAGGTCCGACAACTGAAGCTTTCTTT. Residues: CSARGPTTEAFF.

This clonotype was counted a single time. V usage is TRBV12-3 or TRBV12-4 and J usage is TRBJ2-7, with unresolved D. The CDR3 runs to 14 residues. V was shortened by 5 bases and J by 0 bases, with 11 bases between the two germline ends. CDR3 nucleotide sequence: TGTGCCAGCAGTCACAGCTCGAGCTCCTACGAGCAGTACTTC. Protein product: CASSHSSSSYEQYF.

Regarding this clonotype: The conserved phenylalanine or tryptophan is not found at the CDR3 terminus, so this likely reflects a read error. J is TRBJ2-7 and V is TRBV28, with TRBD1 identical over 12 bases. This CDR3 has 15 amino acids. The germline gives CDR1 MDHEN, CDR2 SYDVKM. V shed 7 bases and J 6 bases; nucleotides not matched to a gene: 10. CDR3 sequence: CASTLMGQGAAEQYC. The DNA for the CDR3 is TGTGCCAGCACGCTTATGGGACAGGGGGCGGCCGAGCAGTACTGC.

A remark on this clonotype: No DNA is shown, since the ends of the CDR3 on it are uncertain; the CDR3 is the one TCRdb lists. This chain uses TRBV11-1 with TRBJ2-7; the D call in the table, TRBD2, was not verified against the DNA. The CDR3 adds up to 24 amino acids, both ends counted. Per the germline V gene, CDR1 is SGHAT and CDR2 is FQDESV (reference sequence). This CDR3 reads CASTGRAGFNYGYTFGSGTYEQYF.

This clonotype was counted only a few times. The rearrangement uses TRBV29-1 and TRBJ2-7, with TRBD2 matching over 8 bases. Unmatched junction bases numbered 11, after V lost 0 bases and J lost 4 bases. Germline loops: CDR1 SQVTM, CDR2 ANQGSEA. There are 16 residues in the CDR3. The CDR3 bases are TGCAGCGTTGAAGAAGGGCGCGGGGGGCCAGGGTACGAGCAGTACTTC. It is translated as CSVEEGRGGPGYEQYF.

The chain has TRBV6-5 and TRBJ2-3; 7 nucleotides line up with TRBD1. CDR3 length: 14 residues. Losses at the gene ends were 6 bases for V and 6 bases for J; bases not matched to a gene: 9. Looked up from germline, CDR1 is MNHEY and CDR2 is SVGAGI. CDR3 bases: TGTGCCAGCAGACGGACAGGTTTCGGGGATACGCAGTATTTT. Translated, it gives CASRRTGFGDTQYF.

The chain combines TRBV7-9 with TRBJ1-1; no definite D call. CDR1 is SEHNR, CDR2 FQNEAQ, per germline (reference sequence). The CDR3 covers 14 residues. V shed 3 bases and J shed 11 bases, with 19 bases lying between them. The CDR3 here is CASSLDYSLTGAFF. The CDR3 DNA reads TGTGCCAGCAGCTTGGATTACTCCTTAACGGGGGCTTTCTTT.

This chain connects TRBV6-5 to TRBJ2-5; the D gene could be TRBD1 or TRBD2 (5 bases each). Trimming took off 0 bases at V and 2 bases at J, with 7 bases between the two ends. CDR1 is MNHEY and CDR2 is SVGAGI in the germline V gene. CDR3 length: 14 amino acids. This CDR3 reads CASSYSGEQETQYF. The CDR3 nucleotides are TGTGCCAGCAGTTACTCGGGGGAACAAGAGACCCAGTACTTC.

This rearrangement joins TRBV5-1 to TRBJ2-7; D may correspond to TRBD1 or TRBD2 (6 bases each). CDR1 and CDR2 (germline): SGHRS, YFSETQ. Trimming took 3 bases from V and 3 from J, leaving 13 bases between them. The CDR3 length is 14 residues. This CDR3 reads CASSWGAGGYEQYF. DNA of the CDR3: TGCGCCAGCAGCTGGGGGGCCGGGGGCTACGAGCAGTACTTC.

This rearrangement joins TRBV12-3 or TRBV12-4 to TRBJ2-1, with 12 positions matching TRBD2. The V gene end was trimmed by 6 bases and the J gene end by 8 bases; junction bases not matched to a gene: 14. The length of the CDR3 is 17 residues. CDR3: CASSPAALAGGPHEQFF. CDR3 nucleotides: TGTGCCAGCAGCCCCGCGGCCCTAGCGGGAGGGCCCCATGAGCAGTTCTTC.

The CDR3 region has the DNA TGCGCCAGCAGCTTCCGGCCGCGGGGAGAGACCCAGTACTTC. Its protein is CASSFRPRGETQYF. V gene TRBV5-1 combines with J gene TRBJ2-5; D may be TRBD2 (6 bases). V lost 2 bases and J 4 bases, leaving 12 bases between the germline ends. CDR1 is SGHRS, CDR2 YFSETQ, per germline. CDR3 length: 14 amino acids.

This clonotype was counted between two and nine times. The chain uses TRBV29-1 and TRBJ2-5; a weak D match, TRBD1 (6 bases). Trimming removed 6 bases at V and 4 bases at J, with 15 bases between. The V gene's germline CDR1 is SQVTM and CDR2 ANQGSEA. The CDR3 contains 13 residues. Here the CDR3 DNA reads TGCAGCGTCCCCACAGGGAACCGAGAGACCCAGTACTTC. Its protein is CSVPTGNRETQYF. Full variable domain (outside the CDR3, taken from reference TRBV29-1 and TRBJ2-5): SAVISQKPSRDICQRGTSLTIQCQVDSQVTMMFWYRQQPGQSLTLIATANQGSEATYESGFVIDKFPISRPNLTFSTLTVSNMSPEDSSIYLCSVPTGNRETQYFGPGTRLLVL.

Remarks on this clonotype: One junction end does not reproduce the germline sequence, and a read error may be involved. The chain recombines TRBV29-1 with TRBJ2-5, with a tentative D call TRBD2 (5 bases). The CDR3 is made up of 12 amino acids. Germline V gene data show CDR1 as SQVTM and CDR2 as ANQGSEA. This CDR3 is CSVSLAQGTQYF. The CDR3 DNA sequence: TGCAGCGTTTCCCTAGCCCAAGGGACCCAGTACTTC.

V is TRBV27 and J is TRBJ2-1; D may match TRBD1 or TRBD2 (5 bases each). The CDR3 consists of 15 residues. The germline V gene encodes CDR1 MNHEY and CDR2 SMNVEV (reference sequence). Trimming pared 7 bases from V and 4 bases from J, leaving 17 bases between. The CDR3 protein is CASTLGTGWYNEQFF. CDR3 nucleotide sequence: TGTGCCAGCACCCTAGGGACCGGCTGGTACAATGAGCAGTTCTTC.

This sequence joins TRBV29-1 and TRBJ2-4; 7 bases line up with TRBD1. Trimming removed 7 bases from V and 10 bases from J; junction bases left unmatched: 13. The CDR3 has 13 residues. The V gene's germline CDR1 is SQVTM and CDR2 ANQGSEA. The CDR3 sequence is CSAISGGRGIQYF. CDR3 DNA sequence: TGCAGCGCCATCAGCGGAGGCAGGGGGATTCAGTACTTC.

V gene TRBV3-1 combines with J gene TRBJ1-1; D may be TRBD1 (5 bases). The CDR3 length is 13 residues. CDR1 is LGHDT, CDR2 YNNKEL, per germline (reference sequence). The V and J ends lost 6 bases and 1 base respectively, with 9 bases between them. This CDR3 reads CASRFRENTEAFF. CDR3 nucleotide sequence: TGTGCCAGCAGGTTCAGGGAGAACACTGAAGCTTTCTTT.

This clonotype was observed a single time. The chain joins TRBV20-1 to TRBJ1-2; 7 bases agree with TRBD1. CDR1 is DFQATT, CDR2 SNEGSKA, per germline (reference sequence). The CDR3 consists of 15 residues. With 0 bases clipped from V and 1 base from J, the junction kept 5 bases outside the gene matches. CDR3 region: CSARDRRGYNYGYTF. The CDR3 nucleotides are TGCAGTGCTAGAGATCGCAGGGGGTATAACTATGGCTACACCTTC.

In nucleotides, the CDR3 is TGTGCCAGCAGCGTAGTTGGCGGATCCTACAATGAGCAGTTCTTC. As protein: CASSVVGGSYNEQFF. The chain combines TRBV9 with TRBJ2-1; D uncertain. V was cut by 0 bases and J by 1 base, with 8 bases left in between. The germline V gene encodes CDR1 SGDLS and CDR2 YYNGEE. This CDR3 is 15 amino acids long. Combining the CDR3 with reference TRBV9 and TRBJ2-1 gives the whole variable domain DSGVTQTPKHLITATGQRVTLRCSPRSGDLSVYWYQQSLDQGLQFLIQYYNGEERAKGNILERFSAQQFPDLHSELNLSSLELGDSALYFCASSVVGGSYNEQFFGPGTRLTVL.

This rearrangement joins TRBV25-1 to TRBJ2-1; TRBD2 matches 14 bases. The CDR3 consists of 16 residues. Germline-derived CDR1 and CDR2 are MGHDK and SYGVNS. Unmatched junction bases numbered 9, after V lost 8 bases and J lost 6 bases. CDR3 region: CASRGLAGVSANEQFF. The DNA for the CDR3 is TGTGCCAGCCGGGGACTAGCGGGAGTCTCGGCCAATGAGCAGTTCTTC.

The chain links TRBV7-8 to TRBJ1-2, with unresolved D. The CDR3 totals 13 residues. Per the germline V gene, CDR1 is SGHVS and CDR2 is FQNEAQ. V was trimmed by 5 bases and J by 0 bases, leaving 7 bases between them. CDR3 DNA sequence: TGTGCCAGCAGCAACGGAGCTAACTATGGCTACACCTTC. This gives the protein CASSNGANYGYTF.

The chain couples TRBV7-3 to TRBJ1-1; possibly TRBD1 for D (5 bases). Looked up from germline, CDR1 is SGHTA and CDR2 is FQGTGA. The CDR3 is 16 amino acids. V was shortened by 5 bases and J by 0 bases, with 16 bases between the two germline ends. The CDR3 DNA reads as TGTGCCAGCAGCCTCGCAGCAGGGACCGTGAACACTGAAGCTTTCTTT. Amino acid sequence: CASSLAAGTVNTEAFF.

This rearrangement joins TRBV5-1 to TRBJ2-6, with 9 bases matching TRBD1. The germline V gene has CDR1 SGHRS and CDR2 YFSETQ. Trimming removed 7 bases from V and 4 bases from J; junction bases left unmatched: 3. This CDR3 comprises 14 residues. The chain's CDR3 is CASGTGFGANVLTF. The CDR3 DNA is TGCGCCAGCGGGACAGGGTTCGGGGCCAACGTCCTGACTTTC.

The chain joins TRBV19 to TRBJ1-5; 10 nucleotides line up with TRBD1. Germline CDR1 and CDR2: LNHDA and SQIVND (reference sequence). This CDR3 contains 12 residues. The J segment lost 11 bases and the V segment lost 6 bases, leaving 4 bases of the junction unmatched. The CDR3 DNA reads as TGTGCCAGTAGCACCGGGACAGGGGCCCAGCATTTT. Its protein product is CASSTGTGAQHF.

Only a few counts were recorded for this clonotype. The chain employs TRBV20-1 and TRBJ1-4, with D tentatively TRBD1 (5 bases). Germline lookup yields CDR1 DFQATT and CDR2 SNEGSKA (reference sequence). There are 14 residues in the CDR3. V dropped 3 bases and J dropped 0 bases, with 8 bases sitting between them. The CDR3 loop is CSARDTSTNEKLFF. Written as DNA, the CDR3 is TGCAGTGCTAGGGACACCTCAACTAATGAAAAACTGTTTTTT.